This is a list of T cell receptor beta chains from one sample in a study of somatic mutations in cytotoxic T cells in rheumatoid arthritis. Sequencing was performed with immunoSEQ multiplex PCR; in TCRdb, only in-frame clones are kept and a portion is missing. The sample records about 20,000 clones, about 80% being singletons. The sample taken for sequencing was CD8+ T cells sorted from blood. These receptors were obtained from an adult with rheumatoid arthritis. CDR3s include the opening cysteine and the closing phenylalanine or tryptophan. D genes are given only for firm matches. Clone size is not always given. Where it is, it says once, few, many or a class for expanded clones.

CDR3nt: TGTGCCAGCATCCCCAGCGGGAATAAGGCCGATGAGCAGTTCTTC
CDR3aa: CASIPSGNKADEQFF
abundance: NA
j_gene: TRBJ2-1
d_gene: TRBD2
v_gene: TRBV27

CDR3nt: TGCGCCAGCAGCCAAGTAGGGACAGCCGATCAGCCCCAGCATTTT
CDR3aa: CASSQVGTADQPQHF
abundance: NA
j_gene: TRBJ1-5
d_gene: TRBD1
v_gene: TRBV4-1

CDR3nt: TGTGCCAGTTCCGGGACAGGGGGCACTAATGAAAAACTGTTTTTT
CDR3aa: CASSGTGGTNEKLFF
abundance: NA
j_gene: TRBJ1-4
d_gene: TRBD1
v_gene: TRBV7-9

CDR3nt: TGTGCCAGCAGCGTAGGAGACAGGGGGCCCAAGGCGACCCAGTACTTC
CDR3aa: CASSVGDRGPKATQYF
abundance: NA
j_gene: TRBJ2-5
d_gene: TRBD1
v_gene: TRBV9

CDR3nt: TGTGCCAGCAGCTCGGCAGCCGAGCAGTTCTTC
CDR3aa: CASSSAAEQFF
abundance: NA
j_gene: TRBJ2-1
d_gene: NA
v_gene: TRBV7-8

CDR3nt: TGTGCCAGCAGTGGTCCGGACAGCTCCAATCAGCCCCAGCATTTT
CDR3aa: CASSGPDSSNQPQHF
abundance: few
j_gene: TRBJ1-5
d_gene: NA
v_gene: TRBV6-6

CDR3nt: TGTGCCAGCAATAGGCAGAGCACCGGGGAGCTGTTTTTT
CDR3aa: CASNRQSTGELFF
abundance: NA
j_gene: TRBJ2-2
d_gene: NA
v_gene: TRBV28

CDR3nt: TGTGCCAGCAGCCGAGGCAGCCAAAATCAGCCCCAGCATTTT
CDR3aa: CASSRGSQNQPQHF
abundance: NA
j_gene: TRBJ1-5
d_gene: NA
v_gene: TRBV9

CDR3nt: TGTGCTAGCAGCCCCCACTCCGGGACTAGCCTCACCGGGGAGCTGTTTTTT
CDR3aa: CASSPHSGTSLTGELFF
abundance: NA
j_gene: TRBJ2-2
d_gene: TRBD2
v_gene: TRBV7-7

CDR3nt: TGTGCCAGCAGAGGGGATACGCAGTATTTT
CDR3aa: CASRGDTQYF
abundance: NA
j_gene: TRBJ2-3
d_gene: NA
v_gene: TRBV2

CDR3nt: TGCGCCAGCAGCCAAGATCTGCGGGCGGGGGGCTTTGCAGATACGCAGTATTTT
CDR3aa: CASSQDLRAGGFADTQYF
abundance: NA
j_gene: TRBJ2-3
d_gene: TRBD2
v_gene: TRBV4-3

CDR3nt: TGTGCCAGCTCCCGGGGTCCCAGCACTGAAGCTTTCTTT
CDR3aa: CASSRGPSTEAFF
abundance: NA
j_gene: TRBJ1-1
d_gene: NA
v_gene: TRBV7-2

CDR3nt: TGTGCCAGCCGGACAGGGGCTGGAAACACCATATATTTT
CDR3aa: CASRTGAGNTIYF
abundance: NA
j_gene: TRBJ1-3
d_gene: TRBD1
v_gene: TRBV2

CDR3nt: TGTGCCAGCAGCTTAGCGGGGACAGGGTACACTGAAGCTTTCTTT
CDR3aa: CASSLAGTGYTEAFF
abundance: NA
j_gene: TRBJ1-1
d_gene: TRBD1
v_gene: TRBV11-1

CDR3nt: TGTGCCAGCAGCCAATTAACAGGGACGGAGCAGCCCCAGCATTTT
CDR3aa: CASSQLTGTEQPQHF
abundance: NA
j_gene: TRBJ1-5
d_gene: NA
v_gene: TRBV4-2

CDR3nt: TGTGCCAGCAGCCTCGGGACAGGGGATAATCAGCCCCAGCATTTT
CDR3aa: CASSLGTGDNQPQHF
abundance: NA
j_gene: TRBJ1-5
d_gene: TRBD1
v_gene: TRBV9

CDR3nt: TGTGCCAGCAGCTTAGGTACGGCAGGTGTTCTGGAGACCCAGTACTTC
CDR3aa: CASSLGTAGVLETQYF
abundance: NA
j_gene: TRBJ2-5
d_gene: NA
v_gene: TRBV13

CDR3nt: TGTGCCAGCCTTCCCCCCGACGGACGCGCGAACACCGGGGAGCTGTTTTTT
CDR3aa: CASLPPDGRANTGELFF
abundance: NA
j_gene: TRBJ2-2
d_gene: NA
v_gene: TRBV7-3

CDR3nt: TGCGCCAGCAGCCTCCTGCTTGCGGAGGGGAACAATGAGCAGTTCTTC
CDR3aa: CASSLLLAEGNNEQFF
abundance: NA
j_gene: TRBJ2-1
d_gene: NA
v_gene: TRBV4-3

CDR3nt: TGTGCCAGCAGCTTATCCGGAGGATGGGAGACCCAGTACTTC
CDR3aa: CASSLSGGWETQYF
abundance: few
j_gene: TRBJ2-5
d_gene: NA
v_gene: TRBV7-3

CDR3nt: TGTGCCAGCAGCTTAGCACGGACTAGCGGGAGGGCTTACGAGCAGTACTTC
CDR3aa: CASSLARTSGRAYEQYF
abundance: NA
j_gene: TRBJ2-7
d_gene: TRBD2
v_gene: TRBV7-8

CDR3nt: TGTGCCAGCGGCTGGGGTGAGCAGTTCTTC
CDR3aa: CASGWGEQFF
abundance: NA
j_gene: TRBJ2-1
d_gene: NA
v_gene: TRBV27

CDR3nt: TGTGCCAGCAGCTTCACCGACGGGGCCTACGAGCAGTACTTC
CDR3aa: CASSFTDGAYEQYF
abundance: NA
j_gene: TRBJ2-7
d_gene: NA
v_gene: TRBV11-2

CDR3nt: TGTGCCAGCAGGGGGGGAGGGACCGGGGAGCTGTTTTTT
CDR3aa: CASRGGGTGELFF
abundance: NA
j_gene: TRBJ2-2
d_gene: TRBD2
v_gene: TRBV2

CDR3nt: TGTGCCAGCAGCGCGGGACTAGCGGGCCTCACAGATACGCAGTATTTT
CDR3aa: CASSAGLAGLTDTQYF
abundance: NA
j_gene: TRBJ2-3
d_gene: TRBD2
v_gene: TRBV9

CDR3nt: TGCGCCAGCAGTCTACAGGGTAGCAATCAGCCCCAGCATTTT
CDR3aa: CASSLQGSNQPQHF
abundance: NA
j_gene: TRBJ1-5
d_gene: NA
v_gene: TRBV10-2

CDR3nt: TGTGCCAGCAGCTCCTGGACAGAAGATAGCAATCAGCCCCAGCATTTT
CDR3aa: CASSSWTEDSNQPQHF
abundance: once
j_gene: TRBJ1-5
d_gene: NA
v_gene: TRBV5-5

CDR3nt: TGTGCCAGCAGACAGGGAGAGGGCAATCAGCCCCAGCATTTT
CDR3aa: CASRQGEGNQPQHF
abundance: NA
j_gene: TRBJ1-5
d_gene: NA
v_gene: TRBV9

CDR3nt: TGTGCCAGCAGTTTAAGGGTGGCGTACAATGAGCAGTTCTTC
CDR3aa: CASSLRVAYNEQFF
abundance: once
j_gene: TRBJ2-1
d_gene: NA
v_gene: TRBV27

CDR3nt: TGTGCTAGCAGCTGGGTTGCGGGGGGTACGCAGTATTTT
CDR3aa: CASSWVAGGTQYF
abundance: NA
j_gene: TRBJ2-3
d_gene: TRBD2
v_gene: TRBV7-7

CDR3nt: TGCAGCGTTTCCGGGACAGACCACAATGAGCAGTTCTTC
CDR3aa: CSVSGTDHNEQFF
abundance: NA
j_gene: TRBJ2-1
d_gene: TRBD1
v_gene: TRBV29-1

CDR3nt: TGTGCCAGCAGTTTACTAGCGGGGGGGAATGAGCAGTTCTTC
CDR3aa: CASSLLAGGNEQFF
abundance: NA
j_gene: TRBJ2-1
d_gene: TRBD2
v_gene: TRBV28

CDR3nt: TGTGCCAGCACCTGGTGGGCCTCCCTCCCTGGCTACACCTTC
CDR3aa: CASTWWASLPGYTF
abundance: medium-sized
j_gene: TRBJ1-2
d_gene: NA
v_gene: TRBV7-2

CDR3nt: TGCGCCAGCAGTGAGTCGGACGGGGGTCCTCAAGAGACCCAGTACTTC
CDR3aa: CASSESDGGPQETQYF
abundance: NA
j_gene: TRBJ2-5
d_gene: NA
v_gene: TRBV10-2

CDR3nt: TGTGCCACCAGCCGGGGGACTGAAGCTTTCTTT
CDR3aa: CATSRGTEAFF
abundance: NA
j_gene: TRBJ1-1
d_gene: NA
v_gene: TRBV15

CDR3nt: TGTGCCAGCAGCTTAGGGCGGTTCGGGAGTGAAGCTTTCTTT
CDR3aa: CASSLGRFGSEAFF
abundance: NA
j_gene: TRBJ1-1
d_gene: NA
v_gene: TRBV13

CDR3nt: TGTGCCAGCAGCAAAGACGGTGGCGGGGGGTTCTTCACAGATACGCAGTATTTT
CDR3aa: CASSKDGGGGFFTDTQYF
abundance: NA
j_gene: TRBJ2-3
d_gene: NA
v_gene: TRBV21-1

CDR3nt: TGTGCCAGCACCTTAGCGGGAGAGGGTACCGGGGAGCTGTTTTTT
CDR3aa: CASTLAGEGTGELFF
abundance: NA
j_gene: TRBJ2-2
d_gene: TRBD2
v_gene: TRBV6-5

CDR3nt: TGTGCCAGCAGCCCTCTCGGGAGCTATAATTCACCCCTCCACTTT
CDR3aa: CASSPLGSYNSPLHF
abundance: NA
j_gene: TRBJ1-6
d_gene: NA
v_gene: TRBV28

CDR3nt: TGTGCCAGCAGCGATGTTAACCGGGGCTCCAATCAGCCCCAGCATTTT
CDR3aa: CASSDVNRGSNQPQHF
abundance: NA
j_gene: TRBJ1-5
d_gene: NA
v_gene: TRBV11-2

CDR3nt: TGCAGCGTGTTGTCGGACAGTACCTACGAGCAGTACTTC
CDR3aa: CSVLSDSTYEQYF
abundance: NA
j_gene: TRBJ2-7
d_gene: NA
v_gene: TRBV29-1

CDR3nt: TGTGCCAGCAGCTTAGCCCTGGAGGAAAAACTGTTTTTT
CDR3aa: CASSLALEEKLFF
abundance: NA
j_gene: TRBJ1-4
d_gene: NA
v_gene: TRBV13

CDR3nt: TGTGCCAGCAGCGGCGGGACAGGGAGGGAGACCCAGTACTTC
CDR3aa: CASSGGTGRETQYF
abundance: NA
j_gene: TRBJ2-5
d_gene: TRBD1
v_gene: TRBV9

CDR3nt: TGTGCCAGCAGCTTAGGTCGGGCCCTCGGCAGACCCATATATTTT
CDR3aa: CASSLGRALGRPIYF
abundance: NA
j_gene: TRBJ1-3
d_gene: NA
v_gene: TRBV7-6

CDR3nt: TGTGCCAGCAGCGTAGGACTAGCGGATGGGGAGACCCAGTACTTC
CDR3aa: CASSVGLADGETQYF
abundance: NA
j_gene: TRBJ2-5
d_gene: TRBD2
v_gene: TRBV9

CDR3nt: TGCGCCAGCAGCTTGGAGGGCCTCAAAGAGACCCAGTACTTC
CDR3aa: CASSLEGLKETQYF
abundance: NA
j_gene: TRBJ2-5
d_gene: NA
v_gene: TRBV5-1